Listed below are T cell receptor beta chains from one sample, sequenced in a study of neurological immune-mediated disorders. In TCRdb, the 5' RACE reads were re-called with MiXCR into one record per CDR3 protein. The sample consists of approximately 77,000 distinct CDR3 sequences, 9.4% of them appearing once. The source material was PBMCs. These receptors all come from a man in his forties or fifties in good health. Each CDR3 is given with its conserved first and last residue. Fields, in order: J gene, V gene, clone size, D gene, CDR3 DNA, CDR3 protein. The D gene is left open where the match is weak. Size tells how often a clone was seen (once, few, many) or the class of an expanded clone, and some rows leave it out.

TRBJ2-5	TRBV6-1	many	.	TGTGCCAGCAGTGATTGGGGAGGACAGAACCAAGAGACCCAGTACTTC	CASSDWGGQNQETQYF
TRBJ2-1	TRBV5-1	many	TRBD2	TGCGCCAGCAGGGGCGGGAGCAATGAGCAGTTCTTC	CASRGGSNEQFF
TRBJ1-5	TRBV28	many	.	TGTGCCAGCAGTTTCTCGGCAGCCGTTGGCAATCAGCCCCAGCATTTT	CASSFSAAVGNQPQHF
TRBJ2-1	TRBV29-1	many	.	TGCAGCGTTGAAAGGTGGACGGAGCAGTTCTTC	CSVERWTEQFF
TRBJ2-7	TRBV20-1	.	.	TGCAGTGTTAGCCCAGGGACATGGGGCTACGAGCAGTACTTC	CSVSPGTWGYEQYF
TRBJ2-7	TRBV20-1	few	TRBD1	TGCAGTGCTAGGTTGAGACAGGGAAGTCACGAGCAGTACTTC	CSARLRQGSHEQYF
TRBJ2-7	TRBV11-3	many	TRBD1	TGTGCCAGCAGCTTTGGGACAGGGGACACCTACGAGCAGTACTTC	CASSFGTGDTYEQYF
TRBJ2-7	TRBV10-3	many	.	TGTGCCATCCGGTCTAGCGAGAACTTCTACGAGCAGTACTTC	CAIRSSENFYEQYF
TRBJ1-5	TRBV20-1	many	.	TGCAGTGCAGTCGGGACACCCTATAGCAATCAGCCCCAGCATTTT	CSAVGTPYSNQPQHF
TRBJ1-4	TRBV11-2	many	.	TGTGCCAGCAGCTTACTAGGACGAGGGGATAGTGAAAAACTGTTTTTT	CASSLLGRGDSEKLFF
TRBJ2-7	TRBV5-1	many	TRBD1	TGCGCCAGCAGCTTGACTGCCCCGGACAGGGGTTGGTACGAGCAGTACTTC	CASSLTAPDRGWYEQYF
TRBJ2-4	TRBV12-3/TRBV12-4	.	.	TGTGCCAGCAGCCTACTAGGGGCAGACAAAAACATTCAGTACTTC	CASSLLGADKNIQYF
TRBJ2-7	TRBV12-3/TRBV12-4	many	TRBD2	TGTGCCAGCAGTACAGGACTAGCCTACGAGCAGTACTTC	CASSTGLAYEQYF
TRBJ2-7	TRBV28	few	.	TGTGCCAGCAGCCCCGGGTCAGGACGATCCTACGAGCAGTACTTC	CASSPGSGRSYEQYF
TRBJ2-1	TRBV20-1	many	TRBD1	TGCAGTGCTAGCCTCGGACAGGCCTACAATGAGCAGTTCTTC	CSASLGQAYNEQFF
TRBJ1-6	TRBV3-1	many	.	TGTGCCAGCAGCCAAAGTAGGACCTCCTATAATTCACCCCTCCACTTT	CASSQSRTSYNSPLHF
TRBJ1-1	TRBV19	many	TRBD1	TGTGCCAGTAGTCTTAGGGGGCCCTCTGAAGCTTTCTTT	CASSLRGPSEAFF
TRBJ2-1	TRBV7-2	many	TRBD2	TGTGCCAGCAGCTTAGCGCTAATGGCTAGCGGGGGGAGCACTGAGCAGTTCTTC	CASSLALMASGGSTEQFF
TRBJ2-7	TRBV7-2	many	.	TGTGCCAGCAGCTTAGGAGGGACTGCCACCTACGAGCAGTACTTC	CASSLGGTATYEQYF
TRBJ2-5	TRBV9	many	TRBD1	TGTGCCAGCAGCAACCAGGGGGCTCAAGAGACCCAGTACTTC	CASSNQGAQETQYF
TRBJ1-2	TRBV7-2	many	.	TGTGCCAGCAGCGTCAGAGACGCAAAAGTGTATGGCTACACCTTC	CASSVRDAKVYGYTF
TRBJ1-4	TRBV5-1	many	.	TGCGCCAGCAGCTCAGAACCACAGGGCGCTAATGAAAAACTGTTTTTT	CASSSEPQGANEKLFF
TRBJ1-5	TRBV28	many	.	TGTGCCAGCACCCGACACAGCAATCAGCCCCAGCATTTT	CASTRHSNQPQHF
TRBJ2-2	TRBV6-1	many	.	TGTGCCAGCAGTGAAGTGGGGCACACCGGGGAGCTGTTTTTT	CASSEVGHTGELFF
TRBJ1-2	TRBV24-1	many	TRBD1	TGTGCCACCAGTGACCCCGGGACAGGGGACTATGGCTACACCTTC	CATSDPGTGDYGYTF
TRBJ1-3	TRBV20-1	many	.	TGCAGTGCTAGAGATTATTTAGGACAGCTTACAGAGGGAAACACCATATATTTT	CSARDYLGQLTEGNTIYF
TRBJ2-5	TRBV27	.	TRBD2	TGTGCCAGCAGTAACTCTCCGGGACTATCGTCGAAGACCCAGTACTTC	CASSNSPGLSSKTQYF
TRBJ1-6	TRBV28	.	.	TGTTCCAGCAGTCCCCCGACTGGCTCATCCCATAATTCACCCCTCCACTTT	CSSSPPTGSSHNSPLHF
TRBJ2-7	TRBV7-2	.	.	TGTGCCAGCAGCCCCTGGGACAAGGCCGGCTACGAGCAGTACTTC	CASSPWDKAGYEQYF
TRBJ2-5	TRBV7-2	many	TRBD2	TGTGCCAGCAGCTCCACCGGGACTAGAGGGGAGACCCAGTACTTC	CASSSTGTRGETQYF
TRBJ1-1	TRBV9	.	TRBD1	TGTGCCAGCAGCCCGATTTCGGGGACAGGGACTGAAGCTTTCTTT	CASSPISGTGTEAFF
TRBJ2-1	TRBV29-1	many	TRBD2	TGCAGCGTGGGACTAGCGGGGGGTCATGAGCAGTTCTTC	CSVGLAGGHEQFF
TRBJ2-7	TRBV11-2	many	.	TGTGCCAGCAGCTTAGTTGTGGGAGGCCGCTACGAGCAGTACTTC	CASSLVVGGRYEQYF
TRBJ2-1	TRBV5-1	many	.	TGCGCCAGCACCCCAGGGCTAAGCTCCTACAATGAGCAGTTCTTC	CASTPGLSSYNEQFF
TRBJ2-7	TRBV5-5	many	TRBD2	TGTGCCAGCAGACGGACTAGCGCCTCCTACGAGCAGTACTTC	CASRRTSASYEQYF
TRBJ2-7	TRBV7-2	many	.	TGTGCCAGCAGCTTAGGAGGACTATCGGGCTACGAGCAGTACTTC	CASSLGGLSGYEQYF
TRBJ2-1	TRBV20-1	.	TRBD2	TGCAGTGCTTGGAAGGGCGGGAGATTTGACAATGAGCAGTTCTTC	CSAWKGGRFDNEQFF
TRBJ1-6	TRBV7-2	many	.	TGTGCCAGCAGCTTAGAGATTGGGCAGGCGGGTTCACCCCTCCACTTT	CASSLEIGQAGSPLHF
TRBJ1-2	TRBV6-5	few	TRBD1	TGTGCCAGCAGTTACTCTCGTACAGGGGGCTATGGCTACACCTTC	CASSYSRTGGYGYTF
TRBJ2-5	TRBV29-1	many	.	TGCAGCGTTGATTCCAGTGTTGAGACCCAGTACTTC	CSVDSSVETQYF
TRBJ1-1	TRBV3-1	many	.	TGTGCCAGCAGCTCCAGGGAGAGGACTGAAGCTTTCTTT	CASSSRERTEAFF
TRBJ2-1	TRBV7-9	many	TRBD1	TGTGCCAGCAGCTTAGAGAACAGGGGGACCTACAATGAGCAGTTCTTC	CASSLENRGTYNEQFF
TRBJ2-7	TRBV28	many	.	TGTGCCAGCAGTGTCGAATACGAGCAGTACTTC	CASSVEYEQYF
TRBJ2-1	TRBV29-1	.	.	TGCAGCGTCCGGGGCCCCAATGAGCAGTTCTTC	CSVRGPNEQFF
TRBJ1-1	TRBV12-3/TRBV12-4	many	TRBD1	TGTGCCAGCAGTTGGGACAGTTGGAGCACTGAAGCTTTCTTT	CASSWDSWSTEAFF
TRBJ2-3	TRBV12-3/TRBV12-4	many	.	TGTGCCAGCAGTTCCAGTGCTAGCACAGATACGCAGTATTTT	CASSSSASTDTQYF
TRBJ2-5	TRBV10-3	.	TRBD2	TGTGCCATCAGTGTGTGCTTTGCGGGAGGGGGAGATACCCAGTACTTC	CAISVCFAGGGDTQYF
TRBJ2-7	TRBV14	many	.	TGTGCCAGCAGCCAAGAGCTGGGTCGGGAAGAGCAGTACTTC	CASSQELGREEQYF